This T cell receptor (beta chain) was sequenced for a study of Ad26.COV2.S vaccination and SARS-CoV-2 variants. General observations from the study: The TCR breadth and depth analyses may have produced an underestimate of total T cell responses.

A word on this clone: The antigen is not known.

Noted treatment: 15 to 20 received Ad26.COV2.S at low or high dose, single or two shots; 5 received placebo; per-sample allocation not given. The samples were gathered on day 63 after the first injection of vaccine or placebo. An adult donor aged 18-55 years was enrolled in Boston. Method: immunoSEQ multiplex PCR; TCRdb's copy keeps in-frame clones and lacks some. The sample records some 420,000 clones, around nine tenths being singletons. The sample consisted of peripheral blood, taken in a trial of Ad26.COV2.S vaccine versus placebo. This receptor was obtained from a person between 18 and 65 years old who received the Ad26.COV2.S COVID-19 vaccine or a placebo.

This CDR3 reads CSVVTGAGTDTQYF. The DNA for the CDR3 is TGCAGCGTAGTGACAGGGGCAGGAACAGATACGCAGTATTTT. This rearrangement joins TRBV29-1 to TRBJ2-3; 8 bases line up with TRBD1. V gave up 6 bases and J gave up 3 bases; unmatched junction bases: 8. The CDR3 runs 14 residues. CDR1 and CDR2 from the germline V gene are SQVTM and ANQGSEA.